This TCR beta chain derives from a study of T cell responses to AZD1222 COVID-19 vaccine. Turning to the study itself: Both about-4-week and about-12-week second-dose recipients were combined.

The protocol was immunoSEQ multiplex PCR, while the TCRdb copy is restricted to in-frame clones and leaves out a portion. The data show 100,000 to 150,000 clones, about nine tenths seen once. Findings and limits, study-wide: The breadth and depth of Spike-specific TCRs increased once two AZD1222 doses had been given. Most donors were white British and more were female, and clonal diversity was possibly underestimated. Nearly half of the spike-specific TCRs reportedly recognize variant regions that carry no mutations.

With 1 base clipped from V and 4 bases from J, the junction kept 12 bases outside the gene matches. The CDR3 has 17 residues. Germline assignment: CDR1 SGHTA and CDR2 FQGNSA. In regard to this clone: What it recognizes is unknown.

The material sequenced was peripheral blood, taken on day 0 of AZD1222 vaccination. The chain recombines TRBV7-2 with TRBJ1-2, with 7 bases matching TRBD1. The TCR comes from an adult in good health. The CDR3 protein is CASSLGLQGRRGYGYTF. The CDR3 DNA is TGTGCCAGCAGCTTAGGCTTACAGGGGCGGCGTGGCTATGGCTACACCTTC.